A single sample is the source of the 3 T cell receptor beta chains below, sequenced in a study of tumor and adjacent non-tumor tissue in lung cancer. The template was RNA from unsorted bulk tissue. A modified ARM-PCR protocol with three rounds of nested PCR amplified TCRbeta. MiXCR, run by TCRdb on the multiplex PCR reads, gives a single entry per CDR3 protein. The sample includes under 100,000 distinct CDR3 sequences, around 70% of them seen just once. Sequencing was carried out using lung tumor tissue. The receptors originated from a woman aged 70-85 years with non-small cell lung cancer.

Notes on this clonotype: A read error may explain this, as a much larger clone is one base away. This chain links TRBV19 with TRBJ2-1, with 10 bases matching TRBD2. Germline CDR1 and CDR2: LNHDA and SQIVND (reference sequence). This CDR3 contains 17 residues. CDR3 nucleotide sequence: TGTGTCAGTAGTATCCCCAGCGGGAGGGCCGGTGGGAATGAGCAGTTCTTC. Protein sequence: CVSSIPSGRAGGNEQFF.

V and J are TRBV10-2 and TRBJ2-7, with a weak D call TRBD2 (6 bases). Trimming cost V 7 bases and J 12 bases, with 22 bases left between them. The CDR3 contains 13 residues. The germline V gene encodes CDR1 WSHSY and CDR2 SAAADI. This CDR3 is CASNGRSSYESYF. CDR3 in DNA: TGCGCCAGCAATGGGAGGAGCTCCTACGAGTCGTACTTC.

A note on this clonotype: At one of its ends the junction is not consistent with the germline gene, which may arise from a read error. This rearrangement joins TRBV6-1 to TRBJ1-2; maybe TRBD1 (5 bases). Germline-derived CDR1 and CDR2 are MNHNS and SASEGT. The length of the CDR3 is 17 residues. The CDR3 here is CVSSESHRTSQKGGYTF. CDR3 in DNA: TGTGTCAGCAGTGAATCGCACCGGACATCGCAGAAAGGGGGCTACACCTTC.